The present entry profiles one T cell receptor (beta chain) with its context. It has no known antigen specificity. Base quality data are lacking; no much larger clone is found one base away. This record belongs to a study of shared clonotypes between healthy human individuals (dated by TCRdb to the early 2020s). For the study in its entirety: The cohort included a few men and a couple of women between 18 and 49 years of age. For each donor, three plates each were used for CD4 naive and CD4 memory, two plates were used for CD8 naive, and one plate was used for CD8 memory. To estimate repertoire size and how much clonotype sharing occurs between individuals, the study deeply sequenced the blood TCR repertoires of roughly 5 healthy adults. To increase sequencing depth and limit assay-specific biases, TCR repertoire library preparation and sequencing were carried out by different laboratories using diverse techniques. Leukapheresis yielded between about 0.9 and 9.5 billion PBMCs per donor.

Healthy HIV-negative adults with no recently reported acute infections or vaccinations were included as donors. All donors were Caucasian adults living in Nashville, Tennessee, USA. CD4+ T cells were enriched through magnetic negative selection, after which naive cells were positively selected on CD45RA and the remaining negative fraction served as the memory subset. Blood was collected by leukapheresis, and PBMCs were isolated by Ficoll-Histopaque density gradient centrifugation and then cryopreserved in liquid nitrogen vapor phase. Purity and quantity of every magnetically sorted T cell population were checked by analytical flow cytometry. Each sorted fraction had its genomic DNA isolated and then quantified by UV absorbance on a Nanodrop 2000c. Using the deep immunoSEQ assay, multiplex PCR amplified TCR CDR3 regions from genomic DNA. Genomic DNA extracted from each cell subset was distributed evenly over all wells of several immunoSEQ 96-well plates, and each plate served as one replicate. For sorted subsets, around 200 ng genomic DNA, equal to tens of thousands of T cell genomes, was loaded into each replicate PCR. The purified libraries were quantified using a Qubit 3.0 fluorometer, sized with a Bioanalyzer 2100, and then quantified again using the KAPA Library Quantification kit. Every immunoSEQ 96-well plate was sequenced on a separate single-read 150-cycle Illumina NextSeq 550 flow cell. In the source study's methods: Because the immunoSEQ output held only junctional sequences and lacked quality scores, the filtering could not match the filtering applied to full-length reads. Sequences were annotated with PyIR, a Python wrapper for IgBLAST v1.9, using IMGT germline references to assign V/J genes and CDR3. Any read was removed if the V/J assignment was weak (E-value above 1e-6), the CDR3 was missing, or the read contained stop codons, out-of-frame junctions, or ambiguous translated residues. A V3J clonotype was defined by an identical inferred V gene, J gene, and CDR3 amino acid sequence. To compute the percentage overlap between repertoires, the number of shared unique clonotypes was divided by the size of the smaller repertoire. Repertoire richness was assessed with RTK rarefaction, the Chao1 estimator, and Recon v2.1 estimates of unobserved clonotypes. Generation probabilities were computed with OLGA for all TCRbeta clonotypes obtained by the gDNA method from several donors. Here the immuneACCESS table is served through TCRdb, limited to in-frame sequences with V and J called. Missing clones are a known gap in these copies; in checked studies unresolved V genes cover under half, and the rest lacks a known reason. That table furnishes V, J and clone size, whereas the DNA furnished D and trimming. For this sample the table gives about 2.4 million clones, of which roughly 93% were detected only once. Approximately 0.36% of the sample goes to the ten largest clones.

What the research found in general, with its limitations: Clonotypes shared by all four sorted-subset donors showed higher generation probabilities than non-shared clonotypes. Only blood was sampled, and tissue TCR repertoires likely differ from those in blood. Pairwise subsampling indicated that sequencing depth was expected to affect the degree of clonotype sharing among donors. Naive subsets generally had larger estimated clonotype richness than memory subsets. Because the study included a small number of donors, the genetic and exposure-history diversity represented was limited. Rarefaction of sorted-subset datasets indicated incomplete sequencing despite the large sequencing depth. When a few donors were compared, the shared fraction of clonotypes was around 5.1% for naive CD4, approximately 3.5% for naive CD8, 2.3% for memory CD4, and less than 0.45% for memory CD8.

V loses 3 bases of germline sequence and J loses 3 bases, and the interval between the two ends is 9 bases. The CDR3 goes from the cysteine to the phenylalanine over 14 residues. Only the CDR3 part of the read is kept: 42 bases, read in frame from the first base. As encoded in the germline V gene, CDR1 is SGHTA while CDR2 is FQGNSA. The sequence is built from TRBV7-2 and TRBJ2-1; the D gene assignment is ambiguous. This sequence originates from a man younger than 35 in good health. Some clones in this sample may be carry-over from other donors' samples. Sequenced material: naive CD4+ T cells from PBMCs. This specimen's cell subset or site label, per the study, means: CD45RA+ positively selected. The nucleotide sequence reads as follows: TGTGCCAGCAGCTTCGACTCTCTCTACAATGAGCAGTTCTTC. This encodes CASSFDSLYNEQFF.